The 19 T cell receptor beta chains reported below all come from one sample, sequenced in a study of blood T cell repertoires in COVID-19. Measured with immunoSEQ multiplex PCR; TCRdb has only the in-frame clones, and not every one. This repertoire shows more than 25,000 clones, 75% to 90% found once; its top ten account for 16%. The sample comprised peripheral blood. Receptors were obtained from an elderly man with acute or convalescent COVID-19.

The chain employs TRBV30 and TRBJ1-2, with 7 bases matching TRBD1. Losses at the gene ends were 8 bases for V and 0 bases for J; bases not matched to a gene: 6. CDR1 is GTSNPN, CDR2 SVGIG, per germline (reference sequence). CDR3 length: 13 amino acids. This CDR3 reads CAQRQGPNYGYTF. The DNA of the CDR3 is TGTGCCCAAAGACAGGGCCCTAACTATGGCTACACCTTC.

The chain's CDR3 is CASSLSTGHGYTF. CDR3 bases: TGTGCCAGCAGTTTGTCGACAGGCCATGGCTACACCTTC. V and J are TRBV25-1 and TRBJ1-2, with D possibly matching TRBD1 (6 bases). The CDR3 sequence is 13 residues long. Trimming took off 5 bases at V and 6 bases at J, with 13 bases between the two ends. CDR1 is MGHDK and CDR2 is SYGVNS in the germline V gene.

The chain couples TRBV2 to TRBJ1-2, with D possibly matching TRBD1 (5 bases). Germline lookup yields CDR1 SNHLY and CDR2 FYNNEI. Between the trimmed V and J ends, which lost 9 bases and 8 bases, there was a span of 22 bases. The CDR3 runs 14 residues. The CDR3 nucleotides read TGTGCCAGGGCCGATCGGGGGGGACTCTGGGGCTACACCTTC. As protein: CARADRGGLWGYTF.

This clone was seen a single time. The rearrangement uses TRBV7-8 and TRBJ2-5; D ambiguous. CDR3 length: 12 amino acids. Trimming shortened V by 5 bases and J by 7 bases, and 11 bases separated the two germline ends. Germline V gives CDR1 SGHVS, CDR2 FQNEAQ. The CDR3 nucleotides are TGTGCCAGCAGCCTGATAACGGGGACCCAGTACTTC. As protein: CASSLITGTQYF. The variable domain in full, completed from reference TRBV7-8 and TRBJ2-5, reads GAGVSQSPRYKVAKRGQDVALRCDPISGHVSLFWYQQALGQGPEFLTYFQNEAQLDKSGLPSDRFFAERPEGSVSTLKIQRTQQEDSAVYLCASSLITGTQYFGPGTRLLVL.

This chain links TRBV24-1 with TRBJ1-1, with D unresolved. Trimming cost V 9 bases and J 1 base, with 11 bases left between them. The CDR3 sequence is 13 residues long. Germline assignment: CDR1 KGHDR and CDR2 SFDVKD. CDR3: CATPITGNTEAFF. The CDR3 DNA reads TGTGCCACCCCTATTACTGGGAACACTGAAGCTTTCTTT.

V is TRBV10-3 and J is TRBJ2-3; TRBD2 matches 7 bases. CDR3 size: 23 residues. CDR1 is ENHRY and CDR2 is SYGVKD in the germline V gene. The junction had 35 bases not matched to a gene; V was cut back by 11 bases and J by 0 bases. CDR3 region: CAFCDGGGDWGIVRGASTDTQYF. In DNA, the CDR3 is TGTGCCTTCTGTGACGGTGGGGGGGACTGGGGGATTGTACGGGGCGCTAGCACAGATACGCAGTATTTT.

This sequence joins TRBV5-5 and TRBJ1-1; D might be TRBD1 (6 bases). Per the germline V gene, CDR1 is SGHKS and CDR2 is YYEKEE (reference sequence). V lost 2 bases, J lost 5 bases, and 13 bases lay in between. This CDR3 spans 14 amino acids. The CDR3 protein is CASSFHGRGTEAFF. The CDR3 DNA sequence: TGTGCCAGCAGCTTCCACGGCAGGGGAACTGAAGCTTTCTTT.

The chain uses TRBV6-4 and TRBJ1-1; 7 nucleotides agree with TRBD1. Germline V CDR1 and CDR2: MRHNA, SNTAGT. This CDR3 is 12 amino acids long. With V trimmed by 2 bases and J by 8 bases, 2 bases remained unmatched. The CDR3 loop is CASSDRTGEAFF. CDR3 sequence (DNA): TGTGCCAGCAGTGACCGGACAGGAGAAGCTTTCTTT.

The chain employs TRBV5-4 and TRBJ2-3; tentatively, D is TRBD1 (6 bases). Germline assignment: CDR1 SGHNT and CDR2 YYREEE (reference sequence). The CDR3 extends over 17 amino acids. V gave up 4 bases and J gave up 4 bases, with 22 bases separating them. The CDR3 DNA sequence: TGTGCCAGCAGCCACCCCCCCCTTGGCAGGGGACCAGATACGCAGTATTTT. The encoded protein is CASSHPPLGRGPDTQYF.

The chain recombines TRBV18 with TRBJ1-4; D unclear. The CDR3 is 16 residues long. From germline, CDR1 is KGHSH and CDR2 LQKENI. Trimming pared 1 base from V and 7 bases from J, leaving 16 bases between. CDR3 sequence reads: CASSPQGAVAVEKLFF. The CDR3 bases are TGTGCCAGCTCACCACAGGGAGCGGTGGCAGTTGAAAAACTGTTTTTT. Looking up the rest from reference TRBV18 and TRBJ1-4 gives the full variable domain: NAGVMQNPRHLVRRRGQEARLRCSPMKGHSHVYWYRQLPEEGLKFMVYLQKENIIDESGMPKERFSAEFPKEGPSILRIQQVVRGDSAAYFCASSPQGAVAVEKLFFGSGTQLSVL.

The J gene is TRBJ2-7, the V gene TRBV11-2; D not certain. The CDR3 sequence is 11 residues long. Germline V gene sequence: CDR1 SGHAT, CDR2 FQNNGV. The V and J ends lost 4 bases and 4 bases respectively, with 5 bases between them. The CDR3 reads CASSSLYEQYF. The CDR3 DNA sequence: TGTGCCAGCAGCTCCCTTTACGAGCAGTACTTC.

The chain joins TRBV2 to TRBJ2-3; 7 nucleotides match TRBD2. The junction had 4 bases not matched to a gene; V was cut back by 8 bases and J by 2 bases. The CDR3 sequence is 13 residues long. The germline CDR1 and CDR2 sequences are SNHLY and FYNNEI. The CDR3 coding sequence is TGTGCCAGCGCGGGGGAAGTCACAGATACGCAGTATTTT. It translates to CASAGEVTDTQYF.

This clone was seen a handful of times. The gene calls are TRBV11-2 and TRBJ2-7, with D perhaps TRBD1 (6 bases). This CDR3 region has 14 residues. V lost 1 base and J 2 bases, leaving 9 bases between the germline ends. Germline V gene sequence: CDR1 SGHAT, CDR2 FQNNGV. Here the CDR3 reads CASSLGGGPYEQYF. CDR3 coding DNA: TGTGCCAGCAGCTTAGGTGGGGGCCCCTACGAGCAGTACTTC.

The chain uses TRBV27 and TRBJ2-7, with TRBD1 as a possible D gene (6 bases). CDR1 and CDR2 (germline): MNHEY, SMNVEV (reference sequence). The V end lost 6 bases, the J end lost 5 bases, and 17 bases lay between the germline ends. This CDR3 has 14 residues. The CDR3 sequence: CASRTGQGKNEQYF. CDR3 DNA: TGTGCCAGCAGGACTGGGCAGGGGAAGAACGAGCAGTACTTC.

The chain carries TRBV19 and TRBJ2-3; 11 positions agree with TRBD2. Germline-derived CDR1 and CDR2 are LNHDA and SQIVND (reference sequence). V lost 4 bases and J lost 0; bases outside the gene matches: 3. The CDR3 is made up of 16 amino acids. The CDR3 DNA sequence: TGTGCCAGTAGTAGGGGGACTAGCGGTAGCACAGATACGCAGTATTTT. It translates to CASSRGTSGSTDTQYF.

V is TRBV5-1 and J is TRBJ1-3; 7 nucleotides match TRBD1. CDR1 and CDR2 (germline): SGHRS, YFSETQ. The CDR3 loop spans 15 amino acids. V shed 0 bases and J 4 bases; nucleotides not matched to a gene: 4. The chain's CDR3 is CASSLGQGGGNTIYF. The CDR3 DNA sequence: TGCGCCAGCAGCTTGGGACAGGGAGGCGGAAACACCATATATTTT. Full variable domain (remainder filled in from reference TRBV5-1 and TRBJ1-3): KAGVTQTPRYLIKTRGQQVTLSCSPISGHRSVSWYQQTPGQGLQFLFEYFSETQRNKGNFPGRFSGRQFSNSRSEMNVSTLELGDSALYLCASSLGQGGGNTIYFGEGSWLTVV.

The chain employs TRBV29-1 and TRBJ2-7; a weak D match, TRBD1 (6 bases). This CDR3 has 14 amino acids. V lost 3 bases to trimming and J lost 7 bases, with 19 bases between them. Germline CDR1 and CDR2: SQVTM and ANQGSEA. In nucleotides, the CDR3 is TGCAGCGTTGAGGCCGAACAGGGTGGCTTGGAGCAGTACTTC. It yields the protein CSVEAEQGGLEQYF.

V is TRBV3-1 (or the pseudogene TRBV3-2) and J is TRBJ1-2; 8 bases agree with TRBD1. The germline V gene encodes CDR1 LGHDT and CDR2 YNNKEL (reference sequence). This CDR3 has 14 residues. Trimming at V came to 4 bases and at J to 4 bases, leaving 5 bases not matched to a gene. CDR3 residues: CASSRRDRSYGYTF. CDR3 coding DNA: TGTGCCAGCAGCCGAAGGGACAGGTCCTATGGCTACACCTTC.

The chain uses TRBV7-7 and TRBJ2-7, with 7 positions matching TRBD2. V lost 6 bases, J lost 0 bases, and 11 bases stayed unmatched. CDR1 is SSHAT and CDR2 is FNYEAQ in the germline V gene (reference sequence). The CDR3 runs 16 residues. The CDR3 spells CASRPGAGVISYEQYF. For the CDR3, the DNA is TGTGCCAGCAGACCTGGGGCGGGGGTTATCTCCTACGAGCAGTACTTC. Together with reference TRBV7-7 and TRBJ2-7, the CDR3 gives the full variable domain: GAGVSQSPRYKVTKRGQDVTLRCDPISSHATLYWYQQALGQGPEFLTYFNYEAQPDKSGLPSDRFSAERPEGSISTLTIQRTEQRDSAMYRCASRPGAGVISYEQYFGPGTRLTVT.